This T cell receptor (beta chain) derives from a study of control samples from healthy donors and cancer patients. Some clones are missing from TCRdb's copy, which holds only in-frame ones; the method was immunoSEQ multiplex PCR. The profile shows roughly 120,000 clones, about 93% of them singletons. Germline assignment: CDR1 KGHSH and CDR2 LQKENI. The CDR3 spans 15 residues. V shed 4 bases, J shed 7 bases, and the junction held 12 bases outside the gene matches. This clone was detected only once. The sample consisted of PBMCs. This sequence originates from a man aged 50-59 years with head and neck cancer. This chain links TRBV18 with TRBJ1-2; 7 nucleotides match TRBD1. The chain's CDR3 is CASSLATEGASGYTF. The DNA for the CDR3 is TGTGCCAGCTCACTCGCCACGGAGGGGGCCAGTGGCTACACCTTC.